Following are 11 T cell receptor beta chains from one sample sequenced in a study of cytomegalovirus exposure and HLA in healthy donors. 13 Jbeta primers and 60 Vbeta primers were used for the PCR. Sequenced by immunoSEQ multiplex PCR; TCRdb stores in-frame clones only, minus some. The sample has 95,000 to 110,000 clones; roughly three quarters are singletons. The sample taken for sequencing was PBMCs. The receptors stem from a woman in her 40s in good health and CMV-seronegative.

V usage is TRBV27 and J usage is TRBJ1-2; possible D gene TRBD1, 5 bases. Per the germline V gene, CDR1 is MNHEY and CDR2 is SMNVEV (reference sequence). CDR3 length equals 14 residues. The ends were cut back, 2 bases at V and 5 bases at J, with 12 bases in the middle. The CDR3 spells CASSLGTGGYGYTF. The CDR3 bases are TGTGCCAGCAGTTTAGGTACCGGGGGGTATGGCTACACCTTC.

The V and J genes are TRBV6-6 and TRBJ2-7, with a tentative D call TRBD1 (6 bases). V lost 6 bases, J lost 3 bases, and 21 bases lay in between. Germline loops: CDR1 MNHNY, CDR2 SVGAGI (reference sequence). This CDR3 is built from 16 residues. This CDR3 is CASSPRGGIRDYEQYF. CDR3 coding DNA: TGTGCCAGCAGCCCACGAGGGGGAATTCGCGACTACGAGCAGTACTTC.

A few counts support this clone. The J gene is TRBJ2-7, the V gene TRBV9; D perhaps matches TRBD1 (5 bases). Trimming removed 3 bases at V and 2 bases at J, with 12 bases between. The CDR3 sequence is 14 residues long. Per the germline V gene, CDR1 is SGDLS and CDR2 is YYNGEE. The CDR3 loop is CASSGQMDTYEQYF. Here the CDR3 DNA reads TGTGCCAGCAGCGGACAGATGGATACCTACGAGCAGTACTTC.

This clone was observed a handful of times. The genes are TRBV7-3 and TRBJ2-2; 9 bases align to TRBD2. This CDR3 contains 17 residues. CDR1 SGHTA and CDR2 FQGTGA come from the germline V gene. V trimming: 5 bases; J trimming: 2 bases; junction bases outside the gene matches: 9. The CDR3 DNA reads as TGTGCCAGCAGCCTAGTTGGCCTAGCGGGAAACACCGGGGAGCTGTTTTTT. Translation gives CASSLVGLAGNTGELFF.

This chain uses TRBV28 with TRBJ1-5; 10 bases fit TRBD1. The CDR3 is 16 residues long. The trim removed 2 bases at V and 4 bases at J, leaving 5 bases unmatched. Germline-derived CDR1 and CDR2 are MDHEN and SYDVKM. The CDR3 sequence is CASSLGDRGYNQPQHF. The DNA of the CDR3 is TGTGCCAGCAGTTTAGGGGACAGGGGTTATAATCAGCCCCAGCATTTT.

The rearrangement uses TRBV2 and TRBJ2-6; 7 nucleotides line up with TRBD2. The germline V gene has CDR1 SNHLY and CDR2 FYNNEI. With 2 bases clipped from V and 0 bases from J, the junction kept 4 bases outside the gene matches. CDR3 length: 17 amino acids. The CDR3 bases are TGTGCCAGCAGTGAACCTAGCGGATACTCTGGGGCCAACGTCCTGACTTTC. Translation: CASSEPSGYSGANVLTF.

This clone occurred once. V gene TRBV2 combines with J gene TRBJ2-7; 9 bases are shared with TRBD1. CDR1 is SNHLY and CDR2 is FYNNEI in the germline V gene. After removal of 5 bases from V and 3 bases from J, the junction contained 17 bases not matched to a gene. CDR3 size: 18 residues. The CDR3 DNA reads as TGTGCCAGCAGTAGGATTCGACAGGGGGTTGATTTGGTCTACGAGCAGTACTTC. Translation: CASSRIRQGVDLVYEQYF.

This rearrangement joins TRBV27 to TRBJ1-3, with 7 bases matching TRBD1. Germline assignment: CDR1 MNHEY and CDR2 SMNVEV (reference sequence). CDR3 length: 15 residues. After removal of 2 bases from V and 4 bases from J, the junction contained 5 bases not matched to a gene. The CDR3: CASSLIGGEGNTIYF. CDR3 sequence (DNA): TGTGCCAGCAGTTTAATAGGGGGCGAGGGAAACACCATATATTTT.

The chain links TRBV19 to TRBJ2-1, with D tentatively TRBD2 (6 bases). Germline V gene data show CDR1 as LNHDA and CDR2 as SQIVND (reference sequence). The CDR3 contains 15 residues. Trimming took 4 bases from V and 6 from J, leaving 16 bases between them. The CDR3 loop reads CASSKTSNIVNEQFF. CDR3 sequence (DNA): TGTGCCAGTAGTAAAACTAGCAATATAGTCAATGAGCAGTTCTTC.

The chain combines TRBV13 with TRBJ2-7; D unresolved. The ends were cut back, 4 bases at V and 2 bases at J, with 15 bases in the middle. The CDR3 length is 15 residues. Germline V gene lookup returns CDR1 PRHDT and CDR2 FYEKMQ (reference sequence). CDR3 region: CASSSRGLPTYEQYF. Here the CDR3 DNA reads TGTGCCAGCAGCTCGCGAGGCCTTCCAACCTACGAGCAGTACTTC.

J is TRBJ2-5 and V is TRBV5-1, with D possibly TRBD1 on 6 matching bases. Matching the DNA end better, TRBJ2-7 makes the J call doubtful. The CDR3 loop spans 13 amino acids. Looked up from germline, CDR1 is SGHRS and CDR2 is YFSETQ. The CDR3 region is CASSYGQSYEQYF. The CDR3 nucleotides are TGCGCCAGCAGCTATGGACAGTCCTACGAGCAGTACTTC.